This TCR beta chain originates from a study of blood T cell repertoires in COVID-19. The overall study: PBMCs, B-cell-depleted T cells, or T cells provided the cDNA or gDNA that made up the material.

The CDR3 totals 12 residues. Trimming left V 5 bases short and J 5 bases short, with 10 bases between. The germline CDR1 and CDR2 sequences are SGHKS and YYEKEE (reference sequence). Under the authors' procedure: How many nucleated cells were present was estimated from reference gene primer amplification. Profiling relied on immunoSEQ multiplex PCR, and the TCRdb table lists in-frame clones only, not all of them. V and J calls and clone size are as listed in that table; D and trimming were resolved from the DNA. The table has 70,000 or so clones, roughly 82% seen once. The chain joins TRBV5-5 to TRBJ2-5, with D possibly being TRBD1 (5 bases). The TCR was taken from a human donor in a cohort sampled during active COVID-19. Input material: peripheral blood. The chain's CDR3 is CASSYPGETQYF. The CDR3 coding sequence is TGTGCCAGCAGTTACCCAGGGGAGACCCAGTACTTC.